This paragraph covers one TCR beta chain sequence. The antigen it binds to is not known. Base quality data are lacking; no much larger clone is found one base away. These data originate in a study of glioma-infiltrating T cells after dendritic cell vaccination (TCRdb year 2016). Regarding the research as a whole: A cohort of roughly 15 glioblastoma patients from Phase I and II dendritic cell vaccination trials was included, of whom 9 were newly diagnosed and 6 had recurrent disease. Between the early 2000s and the early 2010s, the patients were given dendritic cell vaccination pulsed with autologous tumor lysate. The vaccine consisted of monocyte-derived dendritic cells cultured seven to eight days with IL-4 and GM-CSF, then pulsed overnight with autologous tumor lysate. Each patient was given three intradermal dendritic cell vaccine injections, spaced two weeks apart, in the arm below the axilla. Tumor-infiltrating lymphocyte content was quantified and tumor and blood repertoires were compared in dendritic cell-vaccinated glioblastoma patients by deep sequencing of TCR beta CDR3 regions. TCR sequencing metrics, including TIL content and tumor-blood repertoire overlap, were correlated with survival after dendritic cell vaccination. Broader findings and caveats from the paper: The cohort was small and heterogeneous, only a few patients had full blood and tumor sets, and even fewer had initial-recurrent tumor pairs. The three-group TCR overlap response model was described as speculative and requiring prospective validation. After dendritic cell vaccination, a higher estimated pretreatment TIL content predicted longer time to progression and overall survival. No direct relationship between TCR clonality and survival was found, suggesting that a diverse polyclonal response may matter.

TCRB CDR3 regions were amplified from approximately 2 ug genomic DNA, or all available DNA if less, using the immunoSEQ assay. The multiplex PCR employed 60 forward primers targeting TCR V beta segments and 13 reverse primers targeting J beta segments. To estimate reads per starting template, synthetic control templates were spiked into each sample at limiting dilution. Sequencing produced 87 bp reads on the Illumina HiSeq System. In the authors' own workflow: PCR and sequencing errors were removed by merging closely related sequences with a nearest neighbor algorithm. TCR overlap was measured as the percentage of unique tumor TCR beta sequences also present in the same patient's peripheral blood. TCRdb carries this immuneACCESS record with in-frame sequences only. Its versions omit some clonotypes, under half of them owing to an unresolved V gene in the studies checked, with the rest unexplained. D and trimming were read from the DNA, whereas the V and J calls and clone size are those reported in that table. Here the sample has about 110,000 clones; 90% occur a single time. 2.5% to 3.5% of the sample belongs to the ten largest clones.

The time point label on this specimen signifies: after dendritic cell vaccination, including at tumor progression/relapse. To be selected, patients needed enough residual fresh-frozen tumor tissue and more than two years of available survival data. Molecular status otherwise varied across the glioblastoma patients, but none of them carried an isocitrate dehydrogenase mutation. PBMC were collected before vaccination, two weeks after the third vaccination, and at tumor progression if progression occurred. Genomic DNA was extracted with the Qiagen DNeasy Blood extraction Kit. Per the germline V gene, SGHVS is the CDR1 and FQNEAQ is the CDR2. V loses 5 bases of germline sequence and J loses 6 bases, and the interval between the two ends is 20 bases. Taken from cysteine to phenylalanine, the CDR3 has 16 residues. CDR3 DNA is the only sequence kept; it has 48 bases, read in frame from the first base.

The sequence joins TRBV7-8 to TRBJ1-5; TRBD1 is possibly the D segment (6 matching bases). The origin of this receptor is a human donor with glioblastoma. The sample was blood, taken after dendritic cell vaccination. The sequence in DNA is TGTGCCAGCAGCGGCAACCGGGGACACATCATTCAGCCCCAGCATTTT. Protein translation: CASSGNRGHIIQPQHF.